This T cell receptor beta chain stems from a study of beta chain features in type 1 diabetes. As to this clone: Its antigen is currently unknown.

Germline V gene lookup returns CDR1 SQVTM and CDR2 ANQGSEA. This CDR3 has 13 amino acids. General study results and limits: Patients with Type 1 diabetes showed moderately but significantly shorter TCRB CDR3s in all four CD4+ subsets.

As every portion of the isolated RNA was reverse transcribed, the sequencing read expressed TCRB transcripts. Assay used: immunoSEQ multiplex PCR; TCRdb lists only in-frame clones, some missing. The table lists approximately 280,000 clones, roughly 15% of them singletons. The chain links TRBV29-1 to TRBJ2-5, with TRBD2 matching 8 bases. The DNA end is a closer match to TRBJ2-7, so the J assignment may be wrong. This receptor was identified in a man between 18 and 29 years old with type 1 diabetes. Sequencing was done on a sample of naive CD4+ T cells from blood. The CDR3 nucleotides are TGCAGCGTTGATGGCGGGGGGCGGTACGAGCAGTACTTC. Amino acid sequence: CSVDGGGRYEQYF.